The 10 T cell receptor beta chains in this list originate from one sample, sequenced in a study of cytomegalovirus exposure and HLA in healthy donors. Researchers ran the PCR with 60 Vbeta and 13 Jbeta primers. Profiling relied on immunoSEQ multiplex PCR, and the TCRdb table lists in-frame clones only, not all of them. The sample includes about 110,000 clones, more than 60% of them seen just once. Sequenced: PBMCs. Every receptor here comes from a man aged 55 to 69 in good health and CMV-seronegative.

In its sample, this clone was seen a few times. The V gene is TRBV5-8, the J gene TRBJ2-1; D might be TRBD1 (6 bases). Trimming stripped 6 bases from V and 9 bases from J, with 13 bases between. Germline CDR1 SGHTS, CDR2 YDEGEE. The CDR3 covers 12 residues. DNA for the CDR3: TGTGCCAGCACCCAGGGGTTAAGTGAGCAGTTCTTC. Translated: CASTQGLSEQFF.

This clone was seen once. In nucleotides, the CDR3 is TGTGCCAGCAGCCCGAGGGACATTAATTCACCCCTCCACTTT. Protein sequence: CASSPRDINSPLHF. The chain employs TRBV2 and TRBJ1-6, with D possibly being TRBD1 (6 bases). The V gene's germline CDR1 is SNHLY and CDR2 FYNNEI. V was shortened by 6 bases and J by 6 bases, with 12 bases between the two germline ends. The CDR3 extends over 14 amino acids.

The rearrangement links TRBV10-3 to TRBJ1-2; TRBD1 is a possible D gene (6 bases). CDR3 size: 14 residues. Trimming removed 0 bases from V and 6 bases from J, with 11 bases in between. The germline gives CDR1 ENHRY, CDR2 SYGVKD. The CDR3 sequence: CAISESAGADGYTF. The CDR3 nucleotides read TGTGCCATCAGTGAGTCCGCAGGGGCGGATGGCTACACCTTC.

CDR3 bases: TGTGCCAGCAGCCGAGGATCCGGGACAGGGGCCGGGGAGCTGTTTTTT. Its protein product is CASSRGSGTGAGELFF. The gene calls are TRBV4-2 and TRBJ2-2, with 10 bases fitting TRBD1. CDR3 length: 16 residues. Trimming took 4 bases from V and 6 from J; bases not matched to a gene: 8. Germline values: CDR1 LGHNA, CDR2 YNFKEQ.

The chain combines TRBV2 with TRBJ2-2; D perhaps matches TRBD2 (6 bases). CDR1 is SNHLY and CDR2 is FYNNEI in the germline V gene. This CDR3 comprises 15 residues. The ends were cut back, 3 bases at V and 4 bases at J, with 12 bases in the middle. The chain's CDR3 is CASSDWGLGTGELFF. In nucleotides, the CDR3 is TGTGCCAGCAGTGATTGGGGACTGGGCACCGGGGAGCTGTTTTTT.

The chain combines TRBV27 with TRBJ1-1; D remains ambiguous. This CDR3 is 11 amino acids long. In germline, CDR1 is MNHEY, CDR2 SMNVEV (reference sequence). V lost 7 bases to trimming and J lost 2 bases, with 5 bases between them. CDR3 in amino acids: CASILNTEAFF. The CDR3 bases are TGTGCCAGCATTCTTAACACTGAAGCTTTCTTT.

The chain recombines TRBV4-3 with TRBJ1-1, with 7 bases matching TRBD1. The germline CDR1 and CDR2 sequences are LGHNA and YSLEER. V was pared by 4 bases and J by 5 bases, with 7 bases of the junction left unmatched. The CDR3 has 14 amino acids. This chain's CDR3 is CASSRDRVRTEAFF. The CDR3 DNA is TGCGCCAGCAGCCGAGACAGGGTCCGGACTGAAGCTTTCTTT.

This clone showed up just once. The rearrangement joins TRBV7-9 to TRBJ1-5; 7 bases are shared with TRBD1. Per germline, CDR1 SEHNR and CDR2 FQNEAQ (reference sequence). The CDR3 has 13 residues. Unmatched junction bases numbered 4, after V lost 8 bases and J lost 3 bases. The CDR3 nucleotides read TGTGCCAGCCACACAGGGGTCAATCAGCCCCAGCATTTT. Amino acids: CASHTGVNQPQHF.

V gene TRBV4-3 combines with J gene TRBJ2-4, with 10 positions matching TRBD2. Trimming cost V 0 bases and J 4 bases; bases outside gene matches: 3. The CDR3 is 16 residues long. Germline V gene lookup returns CDR1 LGHNA and CDR2 YSLEER. The CDR3 nucleotides read TGCGCCAGCAGCCAAGATTGGGGACTAGCGAAAAACATTCAGTACTTC. Protein: CASSQDWGLAKNIQYF.

V and J are TRBV4-2 and TRBJ2-1; TRBD2 aligns across 11 bases. The germline gives CDR1 LGHNA, CDR2 YNFKEQ. Trimming at V came to 4 bases and at J to 0 bases, leaving 5 bases not matched to a gene. The CDR3 extends over 17 amino acids. The CDR3 sequence: CASSPGTSGNSYNEQFF. Here the CDR3 DNA reads TGTGCCAGCAGCCCTGGGACTAGCGGAAACTCCTACAATGAGCAGTTCTTC.